This T cell receptor beta chain was recovered during a study of cytomegalovirus exposure and HLA in healthy donors. Study-wide background: Early release data held tens of millions of unique TCRs from HLA-typed donors.

PCR employed 60 Vbeta and 13 Jbeta primers. Measured with immunoSEQ multiplex PCR; TCRdb has only the in-frame clones, and not every one. Counted here are approximately 190,000 clones, roughly 84% occurring once; the ten biggest clones make up around 2.5%. In the case of this clone: Compared with germline, one end of the junction differs, possibly owing to a read error.

The CDR3 is 12 residues long. CDR1 and CDR2 from the germline V gene are SEHNR and FQNEAQ (reference sequence). The chain recombines TRBV7-9 with TRBJ1-1; TRBD1 aligns across 8 bases. The source of this sequence is a woman in her fifties or sixties in good health and CMV-seropositive. Sequenced material: PBMCs. CDR3 bases: TGTTCCAGCAGCTTAATGGGGGACAGGGCTTTCTTT. This gives the protein CSSSLMGDRAFF.